This record covers a single TCR beta chain. No antigen is known for it. Within one base of it there is no much larger clone, and no base qualities were kept. The sample comes from a study of shared clonotypes between healthy human individuals (dated by TCRdb to about 2020). About the investigation overall: The cohort included three men and a couple of women between 18 and 49 years of age. For each donor, CD4 naive and CD4 memory were each run on three plates, CD8 naive on two plates, and CD8 memory on one plate. To estimate repertoire size and how much clonotypes are shared between individuals, the study performed deep sequencing of blood TCR repertoires from five healthy adults. Different laboratories and diverse techniques were used to prepare libraries and sequence TCR repertoires, to increase sequencing depth and limit assay-specific biases. Between about 0.85 and 8.9 billion PBMCs per donor were obtained by leukapheresis.

The paper's findings and limits, for the study overall: Compared with non-shared clonotypes, clonotypes shared by all four sorted-subset donors had higher generation probabilities. Only blood was sampled, and tissue TCR repertoires likely differ from those in blood. Naive subsets generally had larger estimated clonotype richness than memory subsets. Rarefaction of sorted-subset datasets indicated incomplete sequencing despite the large sequencing depth. Because the study included a small number of donors, the genetic and exposure-history diversity represented was limited. Pairwise subsampling indicated that sequencing depth was expected to affect the degree of clonotype sharing among donors. When a handful of donors were compared, the shared fraction of clonotypes was roughly 4.8% for naive CD4, 3.5% for naive CD8, about 2.4% for memory CD4, and 0.35% to 0.5% for memory CD8.

Using the deep immunoSEQ assay, multiplex PCR amplified TCR CDR3 regions from genomic DNA. Genomic DNA extracted from each cell subset was distributed evenly over all wells of several immunoSEQ 96-well plates, and each plate served as one replicate. For sorted subsets, approximately 190 ng genomic DNA, equal to 25,000 to 35,000 T cell genomes, was loaded into each replicate PCR. Purified libraries were measured with a Qubit 3.0 fluorometer, size-checked on a Bioanalyzer 2100, and measured again with the KAPA Library Quantification kit. A separate single-read 150-cycle Illumina NextSeq 550 flow cell was used to sequence each immunoSEQ 96-well plate. The authors' pipeline ran thus. Because the immunoSEQ output included only junctional sequences and no quality scores, the filtering could not be the same as the filtering used for full-length reads. Sequences were annotated with PyIR, a Python wrapper for IgBLAST v1.9, using IMGT germline references to assign V/J genes and CDR3. Reads were removed for weak V/J assignments (E-value above 1e-6), missing CDR3, stop codons, out-of-frame junctions, or ambiguous translated residues. V3J clonotypes were defined by identical inferred V gene, J gene, and CDR3 amino acid sequence. Percentage overlap between repertoires was calculated by dividing the number of shared unique clonotypes by the size of the smaller repertoire. Three approaches were used to assess repertoire richness: RTK rarefaction, the Chao1 estimator, and Recon v2.1 estimates of unobserved clonotypes. Generation probabilities for all TCRbeta clonotypes obtained by the gDNA method from a few donors were computed using OLGA. TCRdb took over this immuneACCESS table, retaining in-frame rearrangements with V and J assigned. Such tables are incomplete; in checked studies, under half of the missing clones stem from an unresolved V gene, and the remainder is unexplained. V and J calls and clone size are as listed in that table; D and trimming were resolved from the DNA. This sample comprises 2 million to 2.5 million clones, around 90% of them detected only once. The ten most abundant clones make up about 0.36% of the sample.

Donors were healthy HIV-negative adults with no recently reported acute infections or vaccinations. All donors were Caucasian adults living in Nashville, Tennessee, USA. Magnetic negative selection was used to enrich CD4+ T cells, after which naive cells were positively selected on CD45RA and the negative fraction became the memory subset. Blood was obtained by leukapheresis, after which PBMCs were separated by Ficoll-Histopaque density gradient centrifugation and cryopreserved in liquid nitrogen vapor phase. Analytical flow cytometry was used to check the purity and quantity of every magnetically sorted T cell population. Each sorted fraction had its genomic DNA isolated and then quantified by UV absorbance on a Nanodrop 2000c. Measured from the cysteine to the phenylalanine, the CDR3 is 15 residues long. Only CDR3 DNA remains: 45 bases, in frame from the first base. Based on the germline V gene, the CDR1 and CDR2 sequences are MNHEY and SVGAGI. V is pared back by 2 bases and J by 4 bases, with 14 bases lying between the germline termini.

Input material: naive CD4+ T cells from PBMCs. According to the study, the label for this sample's cell subset or site signals: CD45RA+ positively selected. The sequence joins TRBV6-5 to TRBJ1-1; TRBD1 could be the D gene, as 5 bases match. This clonotype originated in a man aged 18 to 29 in good health. Some clones in this sample may be carry-over from other donors' samples. The CDR3 is CASSYPPGWGTEAFF. The DNA is as follows: TGTGCCAGCAGTTACCCTCCAGGGTGGGGCACTGAAGCTTTCTTT.